The 18 T cell receptor beta chains below were found in one sample sequenced in a study of CD8+ T cells in alopecia areata. The treatment is: oral pan-JAK inhibitor, 5-10 mg twice daily. The authors extracted RNA and reverse transcribed it into cDNA as the sequencing template. Produced via immunoSEQ multiplex PCR; TCRdb's table is partial and in-frame only. Of fewer than 250,000 clones listed, about three fifths are singletons. The sample in question was CD4+ T cells sorted from blood, obtained at week 24, from a patient treated with tofacitinib. The receptors come from a human donor with alopecia areata.

This chain joins TRBV30 and TRBJ1-4, with TRBD1 identical over 7 bases. V shed 1 base and J 5 bases; nucleotides not matched to a gene: 7. Germline assignment: CDR1 GTSNPN and CDR2 SVGIG (reference sequence). This CDR3 spans 15 amino acids. CDR3: CAWSEGTVVNEKLFF. CDR3 coding DNA: TGTGCCTGGAGTGAGGGGACAGTAGTAAATGAAAAACTGTTTTTT.

This chain connects TRBV20-1 to TRBJ2-3; 7 positions agree with TRBD2. There are 11 residues in the CDR3. The germline CDR1 and CDR2 sequences are DFQATT and SNEGSKA (reference sequence). Here the CDR3 reads CSGGNTDTQYF. The CDR3 DNA sequence: TGCAGCGGGGGGAACACAGATACGCAGTATTTT.

This clone came up once. The CDR3: CAGRGGSSYNSPLHF. The CDR3 DNA reads TGTGCCGGTCGGGGCGGGAGCTCCTATAATTCACCCCTCCACTTT. This rearrangement joins TRBV30 to TRBJ1-6, with a tentative D call TRBD1 (5 bases). The CDR3 runs to 15 residues. Trimming stripped 8 bases from V and 0 bases from J, with 14 bases between. Per germline, CDR1 GTSNPN and CDR2 SVGIG (reference sequence).

V is TRBV29-1 and J is TRBJ1-4; 8 bases are shared with TRBD1. The CDR3 has 13 residues. Looked up from germline, CDR1 is SQVTM and CDR2 is ANQGSEA. V gave up 2 bases and J gave up 8 bases; unmatched junction bases: 4. Written as DNA, the CDR3 is TGCAGCGTTGAACTCAGGGGGCTCGAAAAACTGTTTTTT. Protein: CSVELRGLEKLFF.

The chain recombines TRBV5-6 with TRBJ2-1; 10 positions agree with TRBD2. CDR1 and CDR2 from the germline V gene are SGHDT and YYEEEE. The CDR3 runs 15 residues. J lost 7 bases, V lost 0 bases, and 4 bases had no gene match. The CDR3 loop reads CASSLELAGRNEQFF. CDR3 DNA: TGTGCCAGCAGCTTGGAACTAGCGGGGAGGAATGAGCAGTTCTTC.

The chain carries TRBV5-1 and TRBJ2-1; D may be TRBD2 (5 bases). CDR1 and CDR2 from the germline V gene are SGHRS and YFSETQ. Trimming removed 8 bases at V and 1 base at J, with 16 bases between. The CDR3 consists of 15 residues. The CDR3 DNA sequence: TGCGCCAGTAGGACTGACCGTCGTTCCTACAATGAGCAGTTCTTC. Amino acid sequence: CASRTDRRSYNEQFF. The variable domain in full, with the rest retrieved from reference TRBV5-1 and TRBJ2-1, is KAGVTQTPRYLIKTRGQQVTLSCSPISGHRSVSWYQQTPGQGLQFLFEYFSETQRNKGNFPGRFSGRQFSNSRSEMNVSTLELGDSALYLCASRTDRRSYNEQFFGPGTRLTVL.

This chain connects TRBV10-1 to TRBJ2-2; D uncertain. The CDR3 is made up of 14 amino acids. The V and J ends lost 6 bases and 0 bases respectively, with 8 bases between them. Germline V lookup: CDR1 WNHNN, CDR2 SYGVQD (reference sequence). The CDR3 coding sequence is TGCGCCAGCAGAAACAGAGCGAACACCGGGGAGCTGTTTTTT. Its translation is CASRNRANTGELFF.

CDR3 DNA: TGTGCCTGGAGGGTGGTCTACGAGCAGTACTTC. This sequence encodes CAWRVVYEQYF. This chain connects TRBV30 to TRBJ2-7; unclear D gene. The CDR3 loop spans 11 amino acids. Per the germline V gene, CDR1 is GTSNPN and CDR2 is SVGIG (reference sequence). Trimming shortened V by 3 bases and J by 3 bases, and 6 bases separated the two germline ends.

The rearrangement joins TRBV27 to TRBJ2-5, with D unclear. The V and J ends lost 1 base and 5 bases respectively, with 8 bases between them. The CDR3 spans 13 residues. Germline loops: CDR1 MNHEY, CDR2 SMNVEV (reference sequence). Here the CDR3 reads CASSLYPTETQYF. CDR3 DNA: TGTGCCAGCAGTTTATACCCCACGGAGACCCAGTACTTC.

Of note for this clone: Distinct nucleotide sequences in the sample also encode this CDR3. Written as DNA, the CDR3 is TGCAGCGTAATGAACACTGAAGCTTTCTTT. Translation: CSVMNTEAFF. This chain links TRBV29-1 with TRBJ1-1; D not resolved. The CDR3 runs 10 residues. The germline V and J ends were trimmed by 6 bases and 0 bases, with 2 bases remaining between them. CDR1 and CDR2 (germline): SQVTM, ANQGSEA.

The chain employs TRBV5-4 and TRBJ2-3, with 10 positions matching TRBD2. Germline values: CDR1 SGHNT, CDR2 YYREEE (reference sequence). V lost 5 bases and J lost 3; bases outside the gene matches: 9. This CDR3 comprises 16 residues. CDR3 sequence reads: CASSQANSGGTDTQYF. For the CDR3, the DNA is TGTGCCAGCAGTCAAGCTAATAGCGGGGGGACAGATACGCAGTATTTT.

This sequence joins TRBV27 and TRBJ1-1; D remains unclear. CDR1 and CDR2 (germline): MNHEY, SMNVEV (reference sequence). The CDR3 sequence is 13 residues long. Trimming removed 8 bases from V and 1 base from J, with 11 bases in between. CDR3 DNA: TGTGCCAGCCGCTACACCGAGAACACTGAAGCTTTCTTT. Protein: CASRYTENTEAFF.

This chain links TRBV13 with TRBJ2-5; D remains unclear. Germline CDR1 and CDR2: PRHDT and FYEKMQ (reference sequence). This CDR3 has 16 amino acids. V was clipped by 1 base and J by 6 bases, with 18 bases between them. The CDR3 DNA follows: TGTGCCAGCAGCTTAGCAGGACGGACCCTATGGAAGACCCAGTACTTC. The encoded protein is CASSLAGRTLWKTQYF.

Concerning this clone: At the DNA level, this CDR3 is encoded by other sequences in the same sample as well. This chain joins TRBV30 and TRBJ2-4; D call uncertain. This CDR3 has 11 residues. The V gene lost 5 bases and the J gene lost 8 bases, with 10 bases spanning the gap. CDR1 and CDR2 (germline): GTSNPN, SVGIG (reference sequence). The DNA of the CDR3 is TGTGCCTGGGCTGTCGAGGACATTCAGTACTTC. As protein: CAWAVEDIQYF.

The chain carries TRBV30 and TRBJ1-6; 10 bases are shared with TRBD1. J was trimmed by 9 bases and V by 0 bases; bases with no gene match: 8. The CDR3 has 16 residues. CDR1 GTSNPN and CDR2 SVGIG come from the germline V gene (reference sequence). CDR3 DNA: TGTGCCTGGAGTGTACGCCTTGGGACAGGGGCTTCACCCCTCCACTTT. Protein: CAWSVRLGTGASPLHF. Combining the CDR3 with reference TRBV30 and TRBJ1-6 gives the whole variable domain SQTIHQWPATLVQPVGSPLSLECTVEGTSNPNLYWYRQAAGRGLQLLFYSVGIGQISSEVPQNLSASRPQDRQFILSSKKLLLSDSGFYLCAWSVRLGTGASPLHFGNGTRLTVT.

This sequence joins TRBV30 and TRBJ2-7; D is unresolved. CDR1 and CDR2 from the germline V gene are GTSNPN and SVGIG (reference sequence). The CDR3 runs to 11 residues. As DNA, the CDR3 is TGTGCTGGACCCGATGAGGCCGAGCAGTACTTC. Translation gives CAGPDEAEQYF. The full variable domain, with the rest looked up from reference TRBV30 and TRBJ2-7, is SQTIHQWPATLVQPVGSPLSLECTVEGTSNPNLYWYRQAAGRGLQLLFYSVGIGQISSEVPQNLSASRPQDRQFILSSKKLLLSDSGFYLCAGPDEAEQYFGPGTRLTVT.

The V and J genes are TRBV11-2 and TRBJ1-6; D remains unclear. The CDR3 covers 13 residues. The ends were cut back, 1 base at V and 13 bases at J, with 11 bases in the middle. The germline CDR1 and CDR2 sequences are SGHAT and FQNNGV. The CDR3 region has the DNA TGTGCCAGCAGCTTAGTTGGGGAGGACCCCCTCCACTTT. This sequence encodes CASSLVGEDPLHF.

This sequence joins TRBV29-1 and TRBJ1-2; 7 positions agree with TRBD1. The ends lost 7 bases at V and 12 bases at J; junction bases unmatched: 14. This CDR3 spans 12 amino acids. CDR1 is SQVTM, CDR2 ANQGSEA, per germline. In DNA, the CDR3 is TGCAGCGGGTCCGGGACAGCCATCCCAAACACCTTC. It encodes CSGSGTAIPNTF.